A single sample is the source of the 13 T cell receptor beta chains below, sequenced in a study. TCRdb re-called the 5' RACE reads through MiXCR, storing one row per CDR3 protein. The top ten hold 3.2% of the sample, which has about 55,000 distinct CDR3 sequences, roughly 20% seen once. Tregs were sorted as CD4+CD25+CD127-/low cells. Input material: tumor-infiltrating Tregs sorted from the breast tumor. The receptors originated from a female donor with breast cancer.

This clonotype was recorded a few times. The chain recombines TRBV5-1 with TRBJ1-1; TRBD1 might be the D (5 bases). V gave up 4 bases and J gave up 2 bases, with 6 bases separating them. Per the germline V gene, CDR1 is SGHRS and CDR2 is YFSETQ. The CDR3 totals 12 residues. The CDR3 protein is CASSRDNTEAFF. The DNA for the CDR3 is TGCGCCAGCAGCCGGGACAACACTGAAGCTTTCTTT.

The chain uses TRBV4-1 and TRBJ2-3, with a tentative D call TRBD2 (5 bases). The CDR3 totals 17 residues. Germline V lookup: CDR1 MGHRA, CDR2 YSYEKL. Trimming stripped 4 bases from V and 2 bases from J, with 19 bases between. CDR3 protein: CASSPYGGLQATDTQYF. The CDR3 DNA reads as TGCGCCAGCAGCCCCTATGGCGGACTTCAAGCCACAGATACGCAGTATTTT.

This chain connects TRBV9 to TRBJ2-7; maybe TRBD2 (6 bases). This CDR3 is 16 amino acids long. Germline V gene lookup returns CDR1 SGDLS and CDR2 YYNGEE. V was clipped by 0 bases and J by 0 bases, with 13 bases between them. CDR3 protein: CASSVDWDGSSYEQYF. CDR3 bases: TGTGCCAGCAGCGTAGATTGGGACGGGAGCTCCTACGAGCAGTACTTC.

This clonotype was observed a handful of times. The rearrangement links TRBV7-2 to TRBJ2-7, with 9 bases lining up with TRBD1. Looked up from germline, CDR1 is SGHTA and CDR2 is FQGNSA. This CDR3 is 15 amino acids long. The ends lost 5 bases at V and 1 base at J; junction bases unmatched: 6. This CDR3 is CASSQGTGLSYEQYF. The CDR3 region has the DNA TGTGCCAGCAGCCAGGGGACAGGGCTTTCCTACGAGCAGTACTTC.

This clonotype was recorded a few times. The V and J genes are TRBV29-1 and TRBJ2-5, with TRBD1 matching over 7 bases. This CDR3 has 12 amino acids. CDR1 and CDR2 from the germline V gene are SQVTM and ANQGSEA. With 5 bases clipped from V and 2 bases from J, the junction kept 2 bases outside the gene matches. Written as DNA, the CDR3 is TGCAGCGTTCCCAGGGGGCAAGAGACCCAGTACTTC. The encoded protein is CSVPRGQETQYF. Looking up the rest from reference TRBV29-1 and TRBJ2-5 gives the full variable domain: SAVISQKPSRDICQRGTSLTIQCQVDSQVTMMFWYRQQPGQSLTLIATANQGSEATYESGFVIDKFPISRPNLTFSTLTVSNMSPEDSSIYLCSVPRGQETQYFGPGTRLLVL.

This clonotype was recorded many times. The chain has TRBV7-9 and TRBJ2-5; D is perhaps TRBD1 (6 bases). This CDR3 spans 12 amino acids. V lost 5 bases and J 5 bases, leaving 9 bases between the germline ends. Germline V CDR1 and CDR2: SEHNR, FQNEAQ (reference sequence). The CDR3 region has the DNA TGTGCCAGCAGCAGTCAGGGGGAGACCCAGTACTTC. Residues: CASSSQGETQYF. Full variable domain (outside the CDR3, taken from reference TRBV7-9 and TRBJ2-5): DTGVSQNPRHKITKRGQNVTFRCDPISEHNRLYWYRQTLGQGPEFLTYFQNEAQLEKSRLLSDRFSAERPKGSFSTLEIQRTEQGDSAMYLCASSSQGETQYFGPGTRLLVL.

The chain joins TRBV7-2 to TRBJ2-3; the D is unclear. The CDR3 extends over 13 amino acids. CDR1 and CDR2 (germline): SGHTA, FQGNSA. With 6 bases removed from V and 6 bases from J, the gap between germline ends came to 13 bases. Here the CDR3 DNA reads TGTGCCAGCAGTGAATCCCCCGGTGATACGCAGTATTTT. Translated: CASSESPGDTQYF.

This clonotype was seen ten or more times. The V gene is TRBV7-9, the J gene TRBJ2-7; the D call may be TRBD1 or TRBD2 (6 bases each). The CDR3 covers 14 residues. Germline V CDR1 and CDR2: SEHNR, FQNEAQ (reference sequence). V was clipped by 5 bases and J by 5 bases, with 16 bases between them. The CDR3 sequence is CASSPSGAQHEQYF. For the CDR3, the DNA is TGTGCCAGCAGCCCCTCGGGGGCCCAACACGAGCAGTACTTC.

This clonotype was recorded at least ten times. This chain uses TRBV7-2 with TRBJ2-7, with D perhaps matching TRBD2 (5 bases). The V and J ends lost 2 bases and 0 bases respectively, with 11 bases between them. The CDR3 has 15 amino acids. The germline V gene encodes CDR1 SGHTA and CDR2 FQGNSA. This CDR3 is CASSLQSGPSYEQYF. The CDR3 DNA reads TGTGCCAGCAGCTTACAAAGCGGCCCCTCCTACGAGCAGTACTTC.

The chain carries TRBV7-9 and TRBJ1-1; D ambiguous. The CDR3 runs to 17 residues. V lost 3 bases and J 0 bases, leaving 17 bases between the germline ends. Germline CDR1 SEHNR, CDR2 FQNEAQ (reference sequence). The CDR3 DNA reads as TGTGCCAGCAGCTTTTACCCGCGGGCGGCCGTGAACACTGAAGCTTTCTTT. Translated, it gives CASSFYPRAAVNTEAFF.

The table lists this clonotype with a few counts. This rearrangement joins TRBV7-2 to TRBJ2-2; tentatively, D is TRBD1 (5 bases). The CDR3 runs 16 residues. Germline V gives CDR1 SGHTA, CDR2 FQGNSA. Between the trimmed V and J ends, which lost 5 bases and 2 bases, there was a span of 15 bases. The CDR3: CASSGDSLINTGELFF. The DNA of the CDR3 is TGTGCCAGCAGCGGCGACAGCCTGATCAACACCGGGGAGCTGTTTTTT.

About this clonotype itself: One end of the junction fails to match germline, which may point to a read error. The V call is TRBV20-1, the J call TRBJ2-6, with D unresolved. This CDR3 comprises 12 residues. Germline V lookup: CDR1 DFQATT, CDR2 SNEGSKA (reference sequence). The CDR3: CGASPGANVLTF. In DNA, the CDR3 is TGCGGTGCTAGTCCTGGGGCCAACGTCCTGACTTTC.

On this clonotype itself: Being one base from a much bigger clone, this may be a read error. The chain employs TRBV28 and TRBJ2-7, with a possible D match to TRBD2 (5 bases). Deletions cut 7 bases from V and 5 bases from J, with 15 bases between. Germline V lookup: CDR1 MDHEN, CDR2 SYDVKM. The CDR3 sequence is 13 residues long. CDR3 region: CASMGEWHHEQYF. The CDR3 DNA reads TGTGCCAGCATGGGAGAGTGGCATCACGAGCAGTACTTC.